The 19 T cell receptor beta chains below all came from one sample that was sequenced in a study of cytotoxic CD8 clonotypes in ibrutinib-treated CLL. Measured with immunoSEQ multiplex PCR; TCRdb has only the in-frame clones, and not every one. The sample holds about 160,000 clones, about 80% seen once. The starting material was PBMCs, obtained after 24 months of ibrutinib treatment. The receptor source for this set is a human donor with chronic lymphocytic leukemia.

Here the CDR3 reads CASGGGVNEKLFF. CDR3 DNA: TGTGCCAGCGGGGGGGGCGTTAACGAAAAACTGTTTTTT. The rearrangement joins TRBV27 to TRBJ1-4, with TRBD1 as a possible D gene (6 bases). V was clipped by 8 bases and J by 8 bases, with 15 bases between them. The germline gives CDR1 MNHEY, CDR2 SMNVEV (reference sequence). The CDR3 is 13 residues long.

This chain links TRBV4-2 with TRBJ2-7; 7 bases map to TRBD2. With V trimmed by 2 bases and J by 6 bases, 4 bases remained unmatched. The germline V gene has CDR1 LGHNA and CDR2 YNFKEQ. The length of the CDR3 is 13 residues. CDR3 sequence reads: CASSQTLAREQYF. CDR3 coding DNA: TGTGCCAGCAGCCAAACACTAGCGCGCGAGCAGTACTTC.

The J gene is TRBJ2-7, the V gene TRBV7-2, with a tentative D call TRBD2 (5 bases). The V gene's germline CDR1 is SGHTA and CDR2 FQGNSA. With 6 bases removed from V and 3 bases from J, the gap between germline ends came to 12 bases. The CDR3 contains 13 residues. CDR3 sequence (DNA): TGTGCCAGCAGTCCGGCGGGTCTCTACGAGCAGTACTTC. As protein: CASSPAGLYEQYF.

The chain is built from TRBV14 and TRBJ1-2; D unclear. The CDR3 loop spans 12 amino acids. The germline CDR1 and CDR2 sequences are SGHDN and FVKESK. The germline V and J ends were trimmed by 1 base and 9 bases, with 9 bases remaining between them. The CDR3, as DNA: TGTGCCAGCAGCCAAGGCACGGCGCGCTACACCTTC. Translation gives CASSQGTARYTF. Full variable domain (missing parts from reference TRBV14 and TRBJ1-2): EAGVTQFPSHSVIEKGQTVTLRCDPISGHDNLYWYRRVMGKEIKFLLHFVKESKQDESGMPNNRFLAERTGGTYSTLKVQPAELEDSGVYFCASSQGTARYTFGSGTRLTVV.

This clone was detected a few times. The CDR3: CASSPNRVVNTEAFF. The CDR3 nucleotides read TGTGCCAGCAGCCCAAACAGGGTAGTAAACACTGAAGCTTTCTTT. V gene TRBV28 combines with J gene TRBJ1-1; tentatively, D is TRBD1 (6 bases). CDR1 and CDR2 (germline): MDHEN, SYDVKM. The CDR3 loop spans 15 amino acids. V lost 6 bases to trimming and J lost 2 bases, with 16 bases between them.

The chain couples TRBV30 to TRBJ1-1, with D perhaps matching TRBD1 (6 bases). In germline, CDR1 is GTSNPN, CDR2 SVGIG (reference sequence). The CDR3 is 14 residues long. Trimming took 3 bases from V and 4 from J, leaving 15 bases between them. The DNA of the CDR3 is TGTGCCTGGAGGGGTACTGGGGGGCGCACTGAAGCTTTCTTT. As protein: CAWRGTGGRTEAFF.

The DNA of the CDR3 is TGTGCCAGCAGCTCCAGGTGGTACACTGAAGCTTTCTTT. Translation: CASSSRWYTEAFF. The V gene is TRBV28, the J gene TRBJ1-1; D is unclear. CDR1 and CDR2 (germline): MDHEN, SYDVKM. The CDR3 totals 13 residues. V was cut by 6 bases and J by 3 bases, with 11 bases left in between.

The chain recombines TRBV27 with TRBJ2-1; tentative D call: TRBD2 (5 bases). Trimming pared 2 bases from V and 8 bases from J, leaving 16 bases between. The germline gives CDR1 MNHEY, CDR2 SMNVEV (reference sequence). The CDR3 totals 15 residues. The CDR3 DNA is TGTGCCAGCAGTTTAGGTTCCCCAGCGGTCGATGAGCAGTTCTTC. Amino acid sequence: CASSLGSPAVDEQFF.

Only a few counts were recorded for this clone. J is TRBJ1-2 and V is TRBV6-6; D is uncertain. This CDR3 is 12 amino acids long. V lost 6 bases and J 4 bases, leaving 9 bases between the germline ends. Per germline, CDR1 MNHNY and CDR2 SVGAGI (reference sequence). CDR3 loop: CASSTAVYGYTF. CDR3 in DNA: TGTGCCAGCAGCACGGCGGTCTATGGCTACACCTTC.

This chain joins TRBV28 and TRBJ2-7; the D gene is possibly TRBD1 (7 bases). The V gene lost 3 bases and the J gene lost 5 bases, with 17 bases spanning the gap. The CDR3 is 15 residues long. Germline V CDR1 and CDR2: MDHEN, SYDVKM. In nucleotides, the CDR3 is TGTGCCAGCAGTTTGGCGGAGGGGGCAATCCACGAGCAGTACTTC. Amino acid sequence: CASSLAEGAIHEQYF.

The CDR3 sequence: CASSYSAGGPYEQYF. The CDR3 nucleotides read TGTGCCAGCAGTTACTCGGCAGGGGGGCCCTACGAGCAGTACTTC. The chain couples TRBV6-5 to TRBJ2-7; perhaps TRBD1 as D (7 bases). Trimming removed 0 bases from V and 2 bases from J, with 11 bases in between. Germline loops: CDR1 MNHEY, CDR2 SVGAGI. This CDR3 is built from 15 residues.

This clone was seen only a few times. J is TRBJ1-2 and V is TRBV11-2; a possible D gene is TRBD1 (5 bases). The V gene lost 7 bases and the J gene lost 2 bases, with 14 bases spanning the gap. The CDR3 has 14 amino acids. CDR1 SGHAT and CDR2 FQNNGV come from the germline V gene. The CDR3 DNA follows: TGTGCCAGCACCGTTGGAAGGACAAACTATGGCTACACCTTC. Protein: CASTVGRTNYGYTF.

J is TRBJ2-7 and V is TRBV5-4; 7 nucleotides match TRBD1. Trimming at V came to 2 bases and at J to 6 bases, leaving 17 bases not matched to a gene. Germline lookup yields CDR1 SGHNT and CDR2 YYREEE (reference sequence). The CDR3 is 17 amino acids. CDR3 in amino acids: CASSLKTGTEGQSEQYF. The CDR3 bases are TGTGCCAGCAGCTTAAAAACCGGGACAGAGGGGCAGAGCGAGCAGTACTTC.

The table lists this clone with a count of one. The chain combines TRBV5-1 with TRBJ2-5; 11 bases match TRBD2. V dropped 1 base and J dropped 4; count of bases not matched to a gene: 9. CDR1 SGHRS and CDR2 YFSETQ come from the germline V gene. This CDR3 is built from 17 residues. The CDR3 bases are TGCGCCAGCAGCTTGTCTGGTAGCGGGGGGGCCAGAGAGACCCAGTACTTC. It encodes CASSLSGSGGARETQYF.

The CDR3 sequence is CASTTQASGANVLTF. In DNA, the CDR3 is TGTGCCAGCACCACACAGGCCTCTGGGGCCAACGTCCTGACTTTC. The chain joins TRBV27 to TRBJ2-6, with a tentative D call TRBD1 (5 bases). The germline gives CDR1 MNHEY, CDR2 SMNVEV (reference sequence). This CDR3 is 15 amino acids long. V was trimmed by 7 bases and J by 0 bases, leaving 10 bases between them.

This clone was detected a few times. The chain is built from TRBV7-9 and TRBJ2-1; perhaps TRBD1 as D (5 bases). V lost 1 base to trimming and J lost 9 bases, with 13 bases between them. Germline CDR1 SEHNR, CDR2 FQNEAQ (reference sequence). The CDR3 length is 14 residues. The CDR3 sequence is CASSLEGALSEQFF. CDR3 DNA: TGTGCCAGCAGCTTAGAAGGGGCCCTGAGTGAGCAGTTCTTC.

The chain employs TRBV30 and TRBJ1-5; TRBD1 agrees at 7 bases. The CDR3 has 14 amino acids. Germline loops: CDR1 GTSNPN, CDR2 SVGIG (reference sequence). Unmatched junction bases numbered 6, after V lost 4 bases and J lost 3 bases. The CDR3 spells CAWNRQGINQPQHF. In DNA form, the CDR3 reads TGTGCCTGGAACCGACAGGGTATCAATCAGCCCCAGCATTTT. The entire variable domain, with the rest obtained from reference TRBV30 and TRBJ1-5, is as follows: SQTIHQWPATLVQPVGSPLSLECTVEGTSNPNLYWYRQAAGRGLQLLFYSVGIGQISSEVPQNLSASRPQDRQFILSSKKLLLSDSGFYLCAWNRQGINQPQHFGDGTRLSIL.

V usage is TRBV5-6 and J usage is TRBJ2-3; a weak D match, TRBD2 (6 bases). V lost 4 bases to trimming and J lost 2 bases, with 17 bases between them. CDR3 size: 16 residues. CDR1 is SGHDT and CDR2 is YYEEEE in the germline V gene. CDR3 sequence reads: CASSRRPGLTTDTQYF. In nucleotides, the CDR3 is TGTGCCAGCAGCCGACGCCCGGGACTTACCACAGATACGCAGTATTTT.

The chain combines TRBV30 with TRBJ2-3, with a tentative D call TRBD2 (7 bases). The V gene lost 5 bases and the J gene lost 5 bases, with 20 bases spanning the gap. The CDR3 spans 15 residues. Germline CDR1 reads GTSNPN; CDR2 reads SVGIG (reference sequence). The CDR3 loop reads CAWLFGGGLGDTQYF. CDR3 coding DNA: TGTGCCTGGCTATTTGGGGGGGGCCTTGGAGATACGCAGTATTTT.